Listed below are T cell receptor beta chains from one sample, sequenced in a study of T cell responses to AZD1222 COVID-19 vaccine. The repertoire was sequenced with immunoSEQ multiplex PCR; TCRdb's copy has only in-frame clones and lacks some. Of about 86,000 clones in the sample, about 78% were seen once. The input for sequencing was peripheral blood, taken on day 0 of AZD1222 vaccination. These receptors all come from an adult in good health. Each CDR3 is given with its conserved first and last residue. D genes are given only for firm matches. Clone sizes are given selectively: once, few, many, or a class where the clone is expanded.

V: TRBV5-1
size: -
J: TRBJ2-7
D: TRBD2
DNA: TGCGCCAGCAGCCTAGGACTAGCGGGGAGGGAGCAGTACTTC
CDR3: CASSLGLAGREQYF

V: TRBV10-1
size: once
J: TRBJ2-3
D: -
DNA: TGCGCCAGCAGTGATAGCTCAAGGACAGATACGCAGTATTTT
CDR3: CASSDSSRTDTQYF

V: TRBV24-1
size: -
J: TRBJ2-5
D: TRBD2
DNA: TGTGCCACCAGTGAGTCGGGGGGGACCCAGTACTTC
CDR3: CATSESGGTQYF

V: TRBV7-9
size: few
J: TRBJ2-7
D: -
DNA: TGTGCCAGCAGCTTAGGATGGGGCGGGGTAGGCGAGCAGTACTTC
CDR3: CASSLGWGGVGEQYF

V: TRBV4-3
size: -
J: TRBJ1-2
D: -
DNA: TGCGCCAGCAGCCAAGATATAGGCAGCCGCGGCTACACCTTC
CDR3: CASSQDIGSRGYTF

V: TRBV7-8
size: few
J: TRBJ2-5
D: TRBD2
DNA: TGTGCCAGCAGCTTAGCCGGACTAGCGGGGATCCAAGAGACCCAGTACTTC
CDR3: CASSLAGLAGIQETQYF

V: TRBV3-1/TRBV3-2
size: -
J: TRBJ2-7
D: TRBD2
DNA: TGTGCCAGCAGCCACATTCGGGGGGGAGTCTACGAGCAGTACTTC
CDR3: CASSHIRGGVYEQYF

V: TRBV5-4
size: -
J: TRBJ2-3
D: -
DNA: TGTGCCAGCAGCGCGGACAGTAGCACAGATACGCAGTATTTT
CDR3: CASSADSSTDTQYF

V: TRBV19
size: -
J: TRBJ2-5
D: TRBD1
DNA: TGTGCCACCAAACGACAGGGTGGAACGTCCCAAGAGACCCAGTACTTC
CDR3: CATKRQGGTSQETQYF

V: TRBV20-1
size: -
J: TRBJ2-3
D: TRBD2
DNA: TGCAGTGCTAGTGGCCGGACTAGCGGGAACGAAGATACGCAGTATTTT
CDR3: CSASGRTSGNEDTQYF

V: TRBV7-9
size: -
J: TRBJ1-2
D: -
DNA: TGTGCCAGCAGCCTGGGCTCGGACAACCCATACTATGGCTACACCTTC
CDR3: CASSLGSDNPYYGYTF

V: TRBV5-3
size: -
J: TRBJ2-4
D: TRBD1
DNA: TGTGCCAGAAGCTTGGAGGGGGCGGGTGGCAAAAACATTCAGTACTTC
CDR3: CARSLEGAGGKNIQYF

V: TRBV7-9
size: once
J: TRBJ2-1
D: TRBD2
DNA: TGTGCCAGCAGTCCATTGGCGGGAGGGAACTGGAATGAGCAGTTCTTC
CDR3: CASSPLAGGNWNEQFF

V: TRBV10-3
size: -
J: TRBJ2-3
D: -
DNA: TGTGCCATCAGCCCTTCCAGGGATACGCAGTATTTT
CDR3: CAISPSRDTQYF

V: TRBV20-1
size: -
J: TRBJ1-2
D: -
DNA: TGCAGTTCTCGCAGCGGCTACACCTTC
CDR3: CSSRSGYTF

V: TRBV28
size: -
J: TRBJ1-4
D: -
DNA: TGTGCCAGCAGCCCCTCCTTTGGGGGTGGCAGGGAAAAACTGTTTTTT
CDR3: CASSPSFGGGREKLFF

V: TRBV19
size: -
J: TRBJ1-5
D: -
DNA: TGTGCCAGTAGTATTGTAGGGAGATCCAATCAGCCCCAGCATTTT
CDR3: CASSIVGRSNQPQHF

V: TRBV5-1
size: -
J: TRBJ2-7
D: TRBD2
DNA: TGCGCCAGCAGCCTTGGGAGCGGGAGTGAGCAGTACTTC
CDR3: CASSLGSGSEQYF

V: TRBV5-1
size: few
J: TRBJ2-5
D: -
DNA: TGCGCCAGCAGCTTTACATTCCAGGAGACCCAGTACTTC
CDR3: CASSFTFQETQYF

V: TRBV30
size: -
J: TRBJ2-1
D: TRBD2
DNA: TGTGCCTGGAGCCTTATTGGTGCGGGGGGTGTCTACAATGAGCAGTTCTTC
CDR3: CAWSLIGAGGVYNEQFF

V: TRBV4-1
size: -
J: TRBJ1-2
D: -
DNA: TGCGCCAGCAGCCAAGATAGGAACAGCCGAGGCTACACCTTC
CDR3: CASSQDRNSRGYTF

V: TRBV10-3
size: once
J: TRBJ2-3
D: -
DNA: TGTGCCGTCACCCCTTTTTCCCGGGACTCCTTCGGGGATACGCAGTATTTT
CDR3: CAVTPFSRDSFGDTQYF

V: TRBV18
size: once
J: TRBJ2-7
D: TRBD1
DNA: TGTGCCAGCTCACCACCGACAGGGGTCTACGAGCAGTACTTC
CDR3: CASSPPTGVYEQYF

V: TRBV5-4
size: -
J: TRBJ2-3
D: -
DNA: TGTGCCAGCAGCAACCCGGGACTGGGGGATACGCAGTATTTT
CDR3: CASSNPGLGDTQYF

V: TRBV19
size: -
J: TRBJ2-3
D: -
DNA: TGTGCCAGTAGTTCACGGAACGGGATCACAGATACGCAGTATTTT
CDR3: CASSSRNGITDTQYF

V: TRBV4-2
size: -
J: TRBJ2-1
D: TRBD1
DNA: TGTGCCAGCAGCCTTACCGCGACAGGGGTTTACAATGAGCAGTTCTTC
CDR3: CASSLTATGVYNEQFF

V: TRBV19
size: -
J: TRBJ2-7
D: TRBD2
DNA: TGTGCCAGTAGTATATCTAGCGGGATTATCTACGAGCAGTACTTC
CDR3: CASSISSGIIYEQYF

V: TRBV29-1
size: -
J: TRBJ2-2
D: -
DNA: TGCAGCTCCTCGGGGGACTCTAACACCGGGGAGCTGTTTTTT
CDR3: CSSSGDSNTGELFF

V: TRBV6-4
size: -
J: TRBJ1-4
D: -
DNA: TGTGCCAGCCGTCGAGAGGCCGGAAGTCGGGAAAAACTGTTTTTT
CDR3: CASRREAGSREKLFF

V: TRBV11-2
size: -
J: TRBJ2-7
D: TRBD2
DNA: TGTGCCAGCAGCCATACTAGCGGGGGGGTTGAGCAGTACTTC
CDR3: CASSHTSGGVEQYF

V: TRBV11-2
size: -
J: TRBJ2-7
D: TRBD2
DNA: TGTGCCAGCAGCTTGGCGGGAGGGCGGTACGAGCAGTACTTC
CDR3: CASSLAGGRYEQYF

V: TRBV25-1
size: -
J: TRBJ2-5
D: -
DNA: TGTGCCAGCAGTGTCTTCAGGGGCCCAGAGACCCAGTACTTC
CDR3: CASSVFRGPETQYF

V: TRBV4-3
size: -
J: TRBJ1-3
D: -
DNA: TGCGCCAGCAGCCCCCTGTTGGGGGCCCTCTCTGGAAACACCATATATTTT
CDR3: CASSPLLGALSGNTIYF

V: TRBV3-1/TRBV3-2
size: -
J: TRBJ1-2
D: -
DNA: TGTGCCAGCTTCGGTTCAGATTCCTATGGCTACACCTTC
CDR3: CASFGSDSYGYTF

V: TRBV7-2
size: -
J: TRBJ2-2
D: -
DNA: TGTGCCAGCAGCTTAGAAGGAAGGGGGACCGGGGAGCTGTTTTTT
CDR3: CASSLEGRGTGELFF